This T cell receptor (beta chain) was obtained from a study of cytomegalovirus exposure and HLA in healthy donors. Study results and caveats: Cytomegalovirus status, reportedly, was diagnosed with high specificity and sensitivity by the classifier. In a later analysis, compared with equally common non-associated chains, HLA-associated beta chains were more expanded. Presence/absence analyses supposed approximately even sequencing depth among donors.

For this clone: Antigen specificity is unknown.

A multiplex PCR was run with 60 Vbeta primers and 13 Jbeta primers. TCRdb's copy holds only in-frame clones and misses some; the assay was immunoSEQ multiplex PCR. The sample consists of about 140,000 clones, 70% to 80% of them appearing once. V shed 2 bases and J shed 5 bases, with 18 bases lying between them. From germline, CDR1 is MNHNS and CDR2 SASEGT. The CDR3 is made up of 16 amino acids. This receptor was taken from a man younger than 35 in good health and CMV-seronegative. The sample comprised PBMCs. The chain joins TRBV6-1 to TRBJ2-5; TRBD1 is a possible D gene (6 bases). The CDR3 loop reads CASSERGTLLIETQYF. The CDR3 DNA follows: TGTGCCAGCAGTGAAAGGGGGACACTTCTGATTGAGACCCAGTACTTC.